The source of this TCR beta chain is a study of CD8 T cells in ankylosing spondylitis. TCRdb re-derived calls from the 5' RACE reads in MiXCR, one entry per CDR3 protein. The sample lists under 550,000 distinct CDR3 sequences; roughly 26% were seen once. Study-wide results and caveats: Researchers reportedly found disease-linked clones significantly enriched in matched ankylosing spondylitis synovial fluid. A motif of under 10 highly homologous TCR beta variants was seen as apparently characteristic of ankylosing spondylitis blood.

With regard to this clonotype: The antigen is undetermined.

Sequencing was carried out using blood, either unsorted or a sorted T cell fraction (not recorded which). The clonotype originates from a male donor with ankylosing spondylitis.

As DNA, the CDR3 is TGTGCCACCAGCGAAGGACGGCGGGGGAATGAGCAGTTCTTC. It encodes CATSEGRRGNEQFF. The chain links TRBV24-1 to TRBJ2-1; TRBD2 aligns across 7 bases. This CDR3 region has 14 residues. With V trimmed by 7 bases and J by 7 bases, 9 bases remained unmatched. Per the germline V gene, CDR1 is KGHDR and CDR2 is SFDVKD.